The rows below give T cell receptor beta chains drawn from one sample of a study of blood T cell repertoires in COVID-19. The assay was immunoSEQ multiplex PCR, and TCRdb's table has in-frame clones only and misses some. The sample lists hundreds of thousands of clones; 75% to 90% were seen once. The specimen sequenced was PBMCs or T cells enriched from blood (not recorded which). These receptors originate from a young woman with acute COVID-19. Each CDR3 is given without its conserved first and last residue. Fields, in order: J gene, V gene, CDR3 protein.

TRBJ1-4	TRBV5-5	ASSLGGPEGEKLF
TRBJ2-1	TRBV3-1/TRBV3-2	ASSGRDYSNEQF
TRBJ1-1	TRBV5-1	ASSFNTGLGTEAF
TRBJ1-4	TRBV28	ASSFSGANEKLF
TRBJ2-7	TRBV4-1	ASSQDGRGEQY
TRBJ2-2	TRBV2	ASSEAGREGVGELF
TRBJ2-7	TRBV6-5	ASRTGYEQY
TRBJ1-2	TRBV5-4	ASSPGVAVGDYGYT
TRBJ2-3	TRBV19	ANSGLAVTDTQY
TRBJ1-2	TRBV6-5	ASWTGRGGYT
TRBJ2-1	TRBV7-2	ASSLVLSSAF
TRBJ2-7	TRBV9	ASSSSGYSYEQY
TRBJ1-2	TRBV28	ASRRQGKGGYT
TRBJ2-5	TRBV4-1	ASSLGLAWETQY
TRBJ1-2	TRBV13	ASSRSDRELGYT
TRBJ1-6	TRBV7-9	ASSAPQGGNSPLH
TRBJ1-1	TRBV7-2	ASSLGAGGWAF
TRBJ1-4	TRBV5-1	ASSWTVNEKLF
TRBJ1-1	TRBV5-4	ASSRGAGLNTEAF
TRBJ2-7	TRBV6-6	ASSSVQGLAGGLGYEQY
TRBJ1-4	TRBV7-9	ASSLVGPGNEKLF
TRBJ1-5	TRBV7-2	ASSLRDSYQPQH
TRBJ2-1	TRBV19	ASSKGGIQIRSSYNEQF
TRBJ2-1	TRBV24-1	ATRSGMSYNEQF
TRBJ1-2	TRBV29-1	SVDSRTGNYGYT
TRBJ1-5	TRBV6-6	ASSRSPGSINQPQH
TRBJ1-5	TRBV6-5	ASSYRGISNQPQH
TRBJ2-7	TRBV20-1	SASRLRQGSSYEQY
TRBJ2-2	TRBV5-1	ASRVRGQDTGELF
TRBJ2-7	TRBV28	ASTRSGSAFEQY
TRBJ1-1	TRBV9	ASSRRETEAF
TRBJ1-5	TRBV7-8	ASSPDRVGYQPQH
TRBJ1-5	TRBV6-5	ASSLIGEHQPQH
TRBJ2-3	TRBV29-1	SVGGSGTNTDTQY
TRBJ2-7	TRBV6-1	ASSERQTYEQY
TRBJ2-3	TRBV11-2	ASSLRVAHSTDTQY
TRBJ2-5	TRBV20-1	SAVTRETQY
TRBJ2-5	TRBV5-4	ASSFGQKETQY
TRBJ2-1	TRBV19	ASIGLRGTSGMGEQF
TRBJ2-5	TRBV3-1/TRBV3-2	ASSQDLIVGLAGQETQY
TRBJ1-5	TRBV12-3/TRBV12-4	ASSRQDQPQH
TRBJ1-2	TRBV2	ASRGDSLQGYT
TRBJ1-1	TRBV19	ASSTLGMGSPSKQNTEAF
TRBJ2-1	TRBV2	ASRAGTSGSDEQF
TRBJ1-6	TRBV28	ASSLETGSPLH
TRBJ2-1	TRBV28	ASSFLEPHNEQF
TRBJ2-1	TRBV5-1	ASSLARGDDEQF
TRBJ1-4	TRBV18	ASSPASTNEKLF
TRBJ2-3	TRBV28	ASSLTTVRTDTQY
TRBJ1-2	TRBV4-3	ASSPERLVTGYT
TRBJ2-1	TRBV5-8	ASSTLEAYNEQF
TRBJ2-5	TRBV5-1	ASSFLAGGPRGETQY
TRBJ1-4	TRBV7-2	ASSPFVTPTNEKLF
TRBJ1-6	TRBV5-6	ASSLPSSYNSPLH
TRBJ2-1	TRBV28	ASIQPGQGSYNEQF
TRBJ2-7	TRBV9	ASSGQGASSEQY
TRBJ2-7	TRBV27	ASSLSDGGAPYEQY